The sequence of this TCR beta chain was determined in a study of cytomegalovirus exposure and HLA in healthy donors. This CDR3 comprises 11 residues. V shed 8 bases and J shed 0 bases, with 4 bases lying between them. Looked up from germline, CDR1 is MNHNY and CDR2 is SVGAGI (reference sequence). PCR was performed using 60 Vbeta and 13 Jbeta primers. Assay used: immunoSEQ multiplex PCR; TCRdb lists only in-frame clones, some missing. The profile shows some 160,000 clones, approximately 80% of them singletons. The sample consisted of PBMCs. This receptor was identified in a woman in her late teens or twenties in good health and CMV-seronegative. V usage is TRBV6-6 and J usage is TRBJ1-1; D ambiguous. The CDR3 DNA sequence: TGTGCCAGCCTAATGAACACTGAAGCTTTCTTT. Translated, it gives CASLMNTEAFF.